This is a list of T cell receptor beta chains from one sample in a study of blood T cell repertoires in COVID-19. The table came from immunoSEQ multiplex PCR; TCRdb's copy has only in-frame clones and leaves some out. The sample has under 200,000 clones; 79% are singletons. Material for sequencing was peripheral blood. The source of these receptors is a woman in her sixties or seventies with COVID-19, enrolled during active disease. Both conserved end residues are part of each CDR3. A D gene is named only where the DNA matches it firmly. A clone size is listed for some rows: how often the clone was seen (once, few, many), or a class if it is expanded.

clone_size	v_call	d_call	j_call	cdr3_aa	cdr3_nt
once	TRBV5-1	-	TRBJ2-6	CASANQGGSGANVLTF	TGCGCTTCAGCAAATCAGGGGGGCTCTGGGGCCAACGTCCTGACTTTC
few	TRBV7-2	-	TRBJ2-7	CASSLDGGSSYEQYF	TGTGCCAGCAGCTTAGACGGCGGAAGCTCCTACGAGCAGTACTTC
once	TRBV5-5	-	TRBJ1-3	CASSLDIPSGNTIYF	TGTGCCAGCAGCTTGGACATACCCTCTGGAAACACCATATATTTT
-	TRBV18	-	TRBJ2-1	CASSVKGYGEQFF	TGTGCCAGCTCAGTAAAGGGGTATGGTGAGCAGTTCTTC
-	TRBV18	TRBD1	TRBJ2-5	CASSPRLGTAGFQETQYF	TGTGCCAGCTCACCACGCCTCGGGACAGCCGGATTCCAAGAGACCCAGTACTTC
-	TRBV7-3	TRBD1	TRBJ2-1	CASRGTGMVEQFF	TGTGCCAGCCGAGGGACAGGGATGGTTGAGCAGTTCTTC
once	TRBV9	TRBD1	TRBJ2-2	CASSDGQGQTGELFF	TGTGCCAGCAGCGACGGACAGGGGCAGACCGGGGAGCTGTTTTTT
-	TRBV2	TRBD1	TRBJ1-2	CASSPPGQGSYGYTF	TGTGCCAGCAGCCCACCGGGACAGGGGAGCTATGGCTACACCTTC
once	TRBV19	-	TRBJ2-1	CASSIGSGNEQFF	TGTGCCAGTAGTATTGGTAGCGGCAATGAGCAGTTCTTC
once	TRBV5-6	TRBD2	TRBJ2-3	CASSFPSGYTDTQYF	TGTGCCAGCAGCTTCCCTAGCGGATACACAGATACGCAGTATTTT
-	TRBV5-1	TRBD1	TRBJ1-1	CASSPGTGSPLAFF	TGCGCCAGCAGCCCGGGGACAGGGTCTCCTCTCGCTTTCTTT
-	TRBV9	TRBD1	TRBJ1-6	CASSVEGTGGHSPLHF	TGTGCCAGCAGCGTGGAGGGGACAGGGGGCCATTCACCCCTCCACTTT
-	TRBV7-2	TRBD2	TRBJ2-2	CASSPGLANTNTGELFF	TGTGCCAGCAGCCCGGGACTAGCGAATACGAACACCGGGGAGCTGTTTTTT
-	TRBV6-1	TRBD1	TRBJ1-6	CASSAGTGGVNSPLHF	TGTGCCAGCAGTGCCGGGACAGGGGGCGTTAATTCACCCCTCCACTTT
-	TRBV29-1	-	TRBJ2-3	CSVVGQGTDTQYF	TGCAGCGTTGTAGGGCAGGGGACAGATACGCAGTATTTT
-	TRBV18	-	TRBJ2-1	CASSPDSSDEQFF	TGTGCCAGCTCACCCGACTCTTCCGATGAGCAGTTCTTC
-	TRBV5-6	-	TRBJ2-7	CASSLITYEQYF	TGTGCCAGCAGCTTAATTACCTACGAGCAGTACTTC
-	TRBV7-9	-	TRBJ2-1	CASSPPWQYNEQFF	TGTGCCAGCAGCCCCCCTTGGCAGTACAATGAGCAGTTCTTC
few	TRBV5-1	-	TRBJ2-6	CASSLDSATTSGANVLTF	TGCGCCAGCAGCTTGGACTCAGCCACTACCTCTGGGGCCAACGTCCTGACTTTC
-	TRBV6-5	-	TRBJ1-5	CASSTTGNQPQHF	TGTGCCAGCAGTACAACAGGGAATCAGCCCCAGCATTTT
-	TRBV27	TRBD1	TRBJ1-2	CASSLAGQGYGYTF	TGTGCCAGCAGTTTAGCGGGACAGGGCTATGGCTACACCTTC
-	TRBV27	-	TRBJ2-2	CASSFYRDGTGELFF	TGTGCCAGCAGTTTTTACAGGGATGGGACCGGGGAGCTGTTTTTT
-	TRBV11-2	-	TRBJ2-1	CASSGALSSYNEQFF	TGTGCCAGCAGCGGGGCACTGAGCTCCTACAATGAGCAGTTCTTC
once	TRBV28	-	TRBJ1-5	CASRAGWEGQPQHF	TGTGCCAGCAGAGCTGGGTGGGAGGGTCAGCCCCAGCATTTT
-	TRBV30	-	TRBJ2-2	CAWSTQAVNTGELFF	TGTGCCTGGAGTACACAGGCTGTGAACACCGGGGAGCTGTTTTTT
once	TRBV29-1	TRBD1	TRBJ1-2	CSVLGQGANYGYTF	TGCAGCGTCCTTGGACAGGGAGCTAACTATGGCTACACCTTC
-	TRBV7-2	TRBD2	TRBJ2-1	CASSLGGASGTEQFF	TGTGCCAGCAGCTTGGGGGGGGCTAGCGGGACTGAGCAGTTCTTC
once	TRBV2	-	TRBJ2-2	CASKVVLDRNTGELFF	TGTGCCAGCAAGGTTGTATTAGACAGGAACACCGGGGAGCTGTTTTTT
-	TRBV7-8	-	TRBJ1-6	CASSLRLGQNSPLHF	TGTGCCAGCAGCTTACGGCTAGGCCAGAATTCACCCCTCCACTTT
-	TRBV25-1	TRBD2	TRBJ2-7	CASSLLAGGYEQYF	TGTGCCAGCAGCTTACTAGCGGGAGGGTACGAGCAGTACTTC
-	TRBV11-2	-	TRBJ1-6	CASSLVSSYNSPLHF	TGTGCCAGCAGCTTAGTCAGCTCCTATAATTCACCCCTCCACTTT
-	TRBV30	-	TRBJ1-6	CAWIRASSYNSPLHF	TGTGCCTGGATCAGGGCGAGCTCCTATAATTCACCCCTCCACTTT
few	TRBV7-3	TRBD1	TRBJ2-1	CASSQGQYNEQFF	TGTGCCAGCAGCCAGGGACAGTACAATGAGCAGTTCTTC
-	TRBV5-6	TRBD1	TRBJ1-5	CASSHGTDNQPQHF	TGTGCCAGCAGCCATGGGACAGACAATCAGCCCCAGCATTTT
-	TRBV24-1	-	TRBJ2-7	CATSDLAGYEQYF	TGTGCCACCAGTGATTTGGCCGGGTACGAGCAGTACTTC
-	TRBV2	TRBD1	TRBJ2-5	CASSTGGEETQYF	TGTGCCAGCAGTACAGGGGGCGAAGAGACCCAGTACTTC
-	TRBV6-2/TRBV6-3	TRBD1	TRBJ2-2	CASSTPGTGPLGELFF	TGTGCCAGCAGTACGCCCGGGACAGGACCCCTCGGGGAGCTGTTTTTT
-	TRBV10-3	-	TRBJ2-2	CAISEGVYTGELFF	TGTGCCATCAGTGAAGGAGTATACACCGGGGAGCTGTTTTTT
-	TRBV24-1	-	TRBJ1-5	CATSDPGETNQPQHF	TGTGCCACCAGTGACCCAGGGGAGACAAATCAGCCCCAGCATTTT
-	TRBV28	-	TRBJ2-3	CASSLTRVDTQYF	TGTGCCAGCAGTTTAACCAGGGTTGATACGCAGTATTTT
-	TRBV21-1	-	TRBJ1-4	CASSQQGGGEKLFF	TGTGCCAGCAGTCAACAGGGAGGGGGTGAAAAACTGTTTTTT
-	TRBV5-6	TRBD2	TRBJ2-7	CASRGRALNEQYF	TGTGCCAGCCGCGGGAGGGCCTTGAACGAGCAGTACTTC
-	TRBV4-1	TRBD2	TRBJ2-7	CASSQDKAGAVLWEQYF	TGCGCCAGCAGCCAAGATAAGGCGGGAGCAGTCCTCTGGGAGCAGTACTTC
-	TRBV7-2	TRBD2	TRBJ2-4	CASSLETSGDPLAKNIQYF	TGTGCCAGCAGCCTAGAAACTAGCGGGGATCCCCTAGCCAAAAACATTCAGTACTTC
many	TRBV3-1/TRBV3-2	-	TRBJ2-5	CASSQDQIGGLETQYF	TGTGCCAGCAGCCAAGATCAAATCGGGGGGCTAGAGACCCAGTACTTC
-	TRBV7-9	-	TRBJ1-4	CASSLAPSGGYEKLFF	TGTGCCAGCAGCTTAGCCCCGTCGGGGGGTTATGAAAAACTGTTTTTT
once	TRBV30	-	TRBJ1-2	CAWSVLGGGDGYTF	TGTGCCTGGAGTGTACTTGGGGGCGGCGATGGCTACACCTTC
few	TRBV7-2	TRBD2	TRBJ2-3	CASTLAGASTDTQYF	TGTGCCAGCACCTTAGCGGGAGCCTCTACAGATACGCAGTATTTT
once	TRBV7-8	-	TRBJ1-2	CASSLDLGANYGYTF	TGTGCCAGCAGCTTAGACCTGGGAGCTAACTATGGCTACACCTTC
-	TRBV27	-	TRBJ2-3	CASSRTGPDTQYF	TGTGCCAGCAGCCGAACAGGGCCAGATACGCAGTATTTT
few	TRBV25-1	-	TRBJ1-1	CASTGYQEAFF	TGTGCCAGCACAGGGTATCAGGAAGCTTTCTTT
-	TRBV28	TRBD2	TRBJ2-1	CASSSGGLNEQFF	TGTGCCAGCAGTTCGGGAGGGCTCAATGAGCAGTTCTTC
few	TRBV4-2	TRBD1	TRBJ1-3	CASSQGTDRAGNTIYF	TGTGCCAGCAGCCAAGGAACCGACAGGGCTGGAAACACCATATATTTT
-	TRBV28	TRBD2	TRBJ2-7	CASQGGFEQYF	TGTGCCAGCCAGGGAGGGTTCGAGCAGTACTTC